The 15 T cell receptor beta chains in this list originate from one sample, sequenced in a study of cytomegalovirus exposure and HLA in healthy donors. PCR amplification relied on 60 Vbeta primers (plus 13 Jbeta primers). TCRdb's copy holds only in-frame clones and misses some; the assay was immunoSEQ multiplex PCR. The table records approximately 240,000 clones, about 80% of them present only once. Input material: PBMCs. The source is a woman between 35 and 50 years old in good health and CMV-seronegative.

V gene TRBV13 combines with J gene TRBJ2-7; a possible D gene is TRBD1 (5 bases). V was clipped by 5 bases and J by 3 bases, with 11 bases between them. The CDR3 runs 13 residues. Germline lookup yields CDR1 PRHDT and CDR2 FYEKMQ (reference sequence). CDR3 sequence reads: CASSPEGVYEQYF. In DNA form, the CDR3 reads TGTGCCAGCAGCCCGGAAGGGGTCTACGAGCAGTACTTC.

In this sample, this clone turned up once. V and J are TRBV10-3 and TRBJ1-4; D may be TRBD1 (6 bases). CDR1 ENHRY and CDR2 SYGVKD come from the germline V gene. This CDR3 is built from 13 residues. Trimming stripped 10 bases from V and 5 bases from J, with 14 bases between. CDR3 protein: CATGAEINEKLFF. The CDR3 DNA is TGTGCCACAGGGGCAGAAATCAATGAAAAACTGTTTTTT.

The rearrangement joins TRBV7-8 to TRBJ1-5; weak D call: TRBD1 (6 bases). This CDR3 region has 15 residues. The V gene lost 5 bases and the J gene lost 3 bases, with 14 bases spanning the gap. Per germline, CDR1 SGHVS and CDR2 FQNEAQ. This chain's CDR3 is CASSRLGQNNQPQHF. The CDR3 DNA reads as TGTGCCAGCAGCCGCCTCGGACAGAACAATCAGCCCCAGCATTTT.

The chain joins TRBV1 to TRBJ2-1; TRBD2 is taken as the D call from the table, unchecked against the DNA. TRBV1 is a pseudogene. The CDR3 spans 17 residues. The CDR3 region is CTSSQDPGVGSYNEQFF. In nucleotides, the CDR3 is TGCACCAGCAGCCAAGACCCTGGAGTCGGATCCTACAATGAGCAGTTCTTC.

The genes are TRBV30 and TRBJ2-7; 7 nucleotides align to TRBD1. This CDR3 has 13 residues. The V gene's germline CDR1 is GTSNPN and CDR2 SVGIG (reference sequence). The ends lost 1 base at V and 5 bases at J; junction bases unmatched: 5. The chain's CDR3 is CAWSGQGNHEQYF. For the CDR3, the DNA is TGTGCCTGGAGTGGACAGGGAAACCACGAGCAGTACTTC.

The gene calls are TRBV4-1 and TRBJ2-7; TRBD1 agrees at 9 bases. CDR1 is MGHRA and CDR2 is YSYEKL in the germline V gene. With 4 bases clipped from V and 3 bases from J, the junction kept 4 bases outside the gene matches. The CDR3 runs 14 residues. DNA of the CDR3: TGCGCCAGCAGCCGACGGGACAGGGACTACGAGCAGTACTTC. It is translated as CASSRRDRDYEQYF.

About this clone itself: Germline and junction disagree at one end, which may indicate a read error. The chain combines TRBV5-1 with TRBJ2-3; a possible D gene is TRBD2 (7 bases). In germline, CDR1 is SGHRS, CDR2 YFSETQ. This CDR3 contains 14 residues. The CDR3 nucleotides are TGCACCAGCAAGAAGGGGGGGAGCACAGATACGCAGTATTTT. Its translation: CTSKKGGSTDTQYF.

The chain is built from TRBV18 and TRBJ1-5, with D possibly being TRBD1 (6 bases). Germline CDR1 reads KGHSH; CDR2 reads LQKENI. The CDR3 totals 14 residues. Trimming removed 1 base at V and 5 bases at J, with 9 bases between. The CDR3 spells CASSPLDSHQPQHF. CDR3 nucleotide sequence: TGTGCCAGCTCACCACTGGACAGCCATCAGCCCCAGCATTTT.

This chain connects TRBV20-1 to TRBJ1-1; D remains unclear. The length of the CDR3 is 11 residues. Trimming took 3 bases from V and 7 from J, leaving 9 bases between them. CDR1 is DFQATT and CDR2 is SNEGSKA in the germline V gene (reference sequence). CDR3 sequence: CSASRGGEAFF. In DNA, the CDR3 is TGCAGTGCTAGTCGGGGAGGTGAAGCTTTCTTT.

The chain carries TRBV29-1 and TRBJ2-1; 10 bases are a match to TRBD2. Trimming removed 7 bases from V and 4 bases from J; junction bases left unmatched: 4. From germline, CDR1 is SQVTM and CDR2 ANQGSEA. This CDR3 is built from 13 residues. Written as DNA, the CDR3 is TGCAGCGGCGGACTAGCGGAATACAATGAGCAGTTCTTC. Translating it yields CSGGLAEYNEQFF.

CDR3 nucleotides: TGTGCCAGCAGTGCTGACAGGGGAAAGACCGGGGCCAACGTCCTGACTTTC. Its protein product is CASSADRGKTGANVLTF. V gene TRBV28 combines with J gene TRBJ2-6, with 8 bases matching TRBD1. The germline V gene has CDR1 MDHEN and CDR2 SYDVKM. J lost 4 bases, V lost 5 bases, and 10 bases had no gene match. This CDR3 is 17 amino acids long.

In the case of this clone: An end of the junction differs from the germline gene, which may be a read error. This chain uses TRBV2 with TRBJ1-2; tentative D call: TRBD1 (6 bases). The germline V gene has CDR1 SNHLY and CDR2 FYNNEI. The CDR3 sequence is 14 residues long. This chain's CDR3 is CASSENRVRAGYPF. The CDR3 DNA sequence: TGTGCCAGCAGTGAAAACAGGGTGAGGGCTGGCTACCCCTTC.

In this sample, this clone turned up a few times. This chain uses TRBV15 with TRBJ2-5; perhaps TRBD1 as D (6 bases). The germline CDR1 and CDR2 sequences are LNHNV and YYDKDF (reference sequence). This CDR3 comprises 15 residues. Trimming shortened V by 0 bases and J by 5 bases, and 13 bases separated the two germline ends. The CDR3 bases are TGTGCCACCAGCAGAGATAGGACAGCTACGGAGACCCAGTACTTC. This gives the protein CATSRDRTATETQYF.

The J gene is TRBJ1-3, the V gene TRBV5-6; D might be TRBD1 (6 bases). This CDR3 comprises 15 residues. The V end was cut by 4 bases, the J end by 7 bases, with 18 bases between. Germline CDR1 is SGHDT and CDR2 is YYEEEE. The CDR3 spells CASSGGHGGSNTIYF. The CDR3 nucleotides are TGTGCCAGCAGCGGGGGACACGGAGGAAGCAACACCATATATTTT.

The chain links TRBV2 to TRBJ2-5, with TRBD2 matching over 11 bases. Looked up from germline, CDR1 is SNHLY and CDR2 is FYNNEI. CDR3 length equals 16 residues. The J segment lost 5 bases and the V segment lost 1 base, leaving 6 bases of the junction unmatched. For the CDR3, the DNA is TGTGCCAGCAGTGAAGGTAGCGGGGGGGCCTGGGAGACCCAGTACTTC. Its translation: CASSEGSGGAWETQYF. Full variable domain (outside the CDR3, taken from reference TRBV2 and TRBJ2-5): EPEVTQTPSHQVTQMGQEVILRCVPISNHLYFYWYRQILGQKVEFLVSFYNNEISEKSEIFDDQFSVERPDGSNFTLKIRSTKLEDSAMYFCASSEGSGGAWETQYFGPGTRLLVL.